These T cell receptor beta chains were read from a single sample in a study of CD8+CD57+ T cells in acquired aplastic anemia. TCRdb redid the calling of the reads with MiXCR, one entry per CDR3 protein. The sample carries around 150,000 distinct CDR3 sequences, around 45% recorded once. Sequenced sample: sorted CD4+, CD8+, or CD8+CD57+ T cells (not recorded which) from PBMCs. The receptors originated from a human donor in good health. Each CDR3 is given with its conserved first and last residue. D genes are given only for firm matches. Size values are once, few and many counts, or a class for expanded clones, and some rows have none.

>many|TRBJ1-1|TRBD1|TRBV19|15
TGTGCCAGTCGTTTGGGGGGACAGGGGGACACTGAAGCTTTCTTT
CASRLGGQGDTEAFF
>-|TRBJ2-7|TRBD2|TRBV6-1|14
TGTGCCAGCAGTGGTAGCGGGGACCCCTACGAGCAGTACTTC
CASSGSGDPYEQYF
>many|TRBJ1-5|-|TRBV19|14
TGTGCCAGTAGTGTCTCAGTAGGCAATCAGCCCCAGCATTTT
CASSVSVGNQPQHF
>once|TRBJ2-7|-|TRBV9|16
TGTGCCAGCAGCGTAGCTCCCCACAGGGACGCGTACGAGCAGTACTTC
CASSVAPHRDAYEQYF
>-|TRBJ1-6|-|TRBV20-1|16
TGCAGTGCTAGAGGTTCTTGGGAAAAGGATAATTCACCCCTCCACTTT
CSARGSWEKDNSPLHF
>-|TRBJ1-1|TRBD1|TRBV28|19
TGTGCCAGCAGTCCCTCCCGCCTCTGGACAGGCGACATGAACACTGAAGCTTTCTTT
CASSPSRLWTGDMNTEAFF
>many|TRBJ2-5|TRBD2|TRBV5-1|16
TGCGCCAGCAGCGGGGGGACTAGCGGGAGACAAGAGACCCAGTACTTC
CASSGGTSGRQETQYF
>many|TRBJ1-1|-|TRBV7-2|12
TGTGCCAGCAGGTTAGGGGGGACTGAAGCTTTCTTT
CASRLGGTEAFF
>-|TRBJ2-7|TRBD2|TRBV27|15
TGTGCCAGCTCAAGCCGACTAGCGGGAGGGAGCGAGCAGTACTTC
CASSSRLAGGSEQYF
>many|TRBJ2-6|-|TRBV7-6|15
TGTGCCAGCAGCCGAACTATCTCTGGGGCCAACGTCCTGACTTTC
CASSRTISGANVLTF
>many|TRBJ1-1|-|TRBV9|14
TGTGCCAGCGCCTGGGGGGGGGCGGACACTGAAGCTTTCTTT
CASAWGGADTEAFF
>-|TRBJ2-7|TRBD2|TRBV7-2|15
TGTGCCAGCAGCGAGCTCGCGGGGGGTTCCTACGAGCAGTACTTC
CASSELAGGSYEQYF
>-|TRBJ2-7|TRBD2|TRBV29-1|14
TGCAGCGTTGTCGGGAGGGGGGACTGGCTCGAGCAGTACTTC
CSVVGRGDWLEQYF
>few|TRBJ1-1|-|TRBV6-6|12
TGTGCCATCAACCCCCCCCAACGGCGAGCTTTCTTT
CAINPPQRRAFF
>few|TRBJ2-3|-|TRBV7-3|14
TGTGCCAGCAGCTTATTCCAGGGCGGCGATACGCAGTATTTT
CASSLFQGGDTQYF
>-|TRBJ1-2|-|TRBV12-3/TRBV12-4|14
TGTGCCAGCAGTGGTGGGGCAGGGAACTATGGCTACACCTTC
CASSGGAGNYGYTF
>many|TRBJ2-5|-|TRBV12-3/TRBV12-4|13
TGTGCCAGCAGCCCCCGGGCCTCCGAGACCCAGTACTTC
CASSPRASETQYF
>once|TRBJ2-7|-|TRBV7-9|14
TGTGCCAGCAGCGGAGGGGGAAGACAGGGCCAGCAGTACTTC
CASSGGGRQGQQYF
>-|TRBJ2-1|TRBD2|TRBV15|15
TGTGCCACCGAGTTGGCGGGGGGCCACGGGGATGAGCAGTTCTTC
CATELAGGHGDEQFF
>-|TRBJ1-6|-|TRBV14|16
TGTGCCAGCAGCCAGGGACGGGCGGGGGGAAATTCACCCCTCCACTTT
CASSQGRAGGNSPLHF
>many|TRBJ2-3|-|TRBV12-3/TRBV12-4|14
TGTGCCAGCAGTTCTGACAGGCGCACAGATACGCAGTATTTT
CASSSDRRTDTQYF
>few|TRBJ1-4|-|TRBV3-1|15
TGTGCCAGCAGCCAAGACAGGCGCACTAATGAAAAACTGTTTTTT
CASSQDRRTNEKLFF
>-|TRBJ2-5|-|TRBV6-5|15
TGTGCCAGCAGTTACACGAAGGGACGCGGGGAGACCCAGTACTTC
CASSYTKGRGETQYF
>once|TRBJ1-2|TRBD1|TRBV4-1|15
TGCGCCAGCAGCCAAGACCCAGGGGGAGCCTATGGCTACACCTTC
CASSQDPGGAYGYTF
>once|TRBJ2-5|TRBD1|TRBV29-1|17
TGCAGCGTTGTTGTGTCACCGGGACAGGGACTGTGGGAGACCCAGTACTTC
CSVVVSPGQGLWETQYF
>-|TRBJ2-5|-|TRBV15|15
TGTGCCACCAGCAGTGTCGCATTGGTCGGAGAGACCCAGTACTTC
CATSSVALVGETQYF
>-|TRBJ1-4|-|TRBV29-1|12
TGCAGCGTTGCCGGTAGGGACGAAAAACTGTTTTTT
CSVAGRDEKLFF
>many|TRBJ2-5|-|TRBV7-3|16
TGTGCCAGCAGCTTAGTTGGCGGGGACAGTTCAGAGACCCAGTACTTC
CASSLVGGDSSETQYF
>once|TRBJ1-2|-|TRBV15|13
TGTGCCACCAGCAGAGTGGAAGGTCCCGGCTACACCTTC
CATSRVEGPGYTF
>once|TRBJ2-5|TRBD1|TRBV19|15
TGTGCCAGAACCGACCGATACAGGGGCTGGGAGACCCAGTACTTC
CARTDRYRGWETQYF
>many|TRBJ1-6|TRBD1|TRBV6-1|14
TGTGCCAGCAATGACAGGGGTAGGAATTCACCCCTCCACTTT
CASNDRGRNSPLHF
>-|TRBJ1-2|-|TRBV5-1|15
TGCGCCACCAGGGATGGAACCGGGACGGCCGTAGGCTACACCTTC
CATRDGTGTAVGYTF
>many|TRBJ1-4|TRBD1|TRBV25-1|17
TGTGCCAGCAGTGACCCGGGACAGCGGGCAACTAATGAAAAACTGTTTTTT
CASSDPGQRATNEKLFF
>-|TRBJ2-2|-|TRBV6-5|15
TGTGCCAGCAGTTCCGACAGCGGAGGGACCGGGGAGCTGTTTTTT
CASSSDSGGTGELFF
>-|TRBJ2-7|-|TRBV20-1|15
TGCAGTGCTAGACCCGCGGACCAGGGAAACTACGAGCAGTACTTC
CSARPADQGNYEQYF
>-|TRBJ2-5|-|TRBV7-2|15
TGTGTCAGCAGCTTAGCCACGTCCAGGGGAGAGACCCAGTACTTC
CVSSLATSRGETQYF
>-|TRBJ2-7|-|TRBV10-2|15
TGCGCCAGCAGTGAGTTAGGAGGGACAGCCTACGAGCAGTACTTC
CASSELGGTAYEQYF
>-|TRBJ1-4|-|TRBV19|12
TGTGCCAGTAGTATACGGACGGGAAAACTGTTTTTT
CASSIRTGKLFF
>many|TRBJ1-1|-|TRBV7-6|14
TGTGCCAGCAGCCCGGGACTTAGGAACACTGAAGCTTTCTTT
CASSPGLRNTEAFF
>-|TRBJ1-2|-|TRBV7-3|13
TGTGCCAGCAGCGACCAGGTGAACTATGGCTACACCTTC
CASSDQVNYGYTF
>-|TRBJ1-2|-|TRBV7-6|15
TGTGCCAGCGGCGAAAACGTGGGGCCCGGCTATGGCTACACCTTC
CASGENVGPGYGYTF
>many|TRBJ1-5|-|TRBV12-3/TRBV12-4|14
TGTGCCAGCAGTTTAAGCATGAGCAATCAGCCCCAGCATTTT
CASSLSMSNQPQHF
>-|TRBJ1-1|-|TRBV9|13
TGTGCCAGCAGCCCTCCAGGGGAGACTGAAGCTTTCTTT
CASSPPGETEAFF
>many|TRBJ2-7|TRBD1|TRBV5-1|15
TGCGCCAGCAGCGTCTCAGGGGGCTGGGCCTACGAGCAGTACTTC
CASSVSGGWAYEQYF
>-|TRBJ1-2|-|TRBV29-1|11
TGCAGCGTTGTTTGGGGCTATGGCTACACCTTC
CSVVWGYGYTF
>few|TRBJ1-1|-|TRBV2|12
TGTGCCAGCAGTGAGATGAACACTGAAGCTTTCTTT
CASSEMNTEAFF
>many|TRBJ2-1|-|TRBV10-3|14
TGTGCCACCGGATTCTTTAACAATGAGGTAGAGCAGTTCTTC
CATGFFNNEVEQFF
>-|TRBJ1-1|TRBD1|TRBV19|15
TGTGCCACCCGAATAGACAGGGCCGTGAACACTGAAGCTTTCTTT
CATRIDRAVNTEAFF
>-|TRBJ1-2|-|TRBV7-9|13
TGTGCCAGCAGCTTAGACCGGAGCTATGGCTACACCTTC
CASSLDRSYGYTF
>-|TRBJ2-1|-|TRBV7-9|13
TGTGCCAGCAGCCAGCCGAACTACAATGAGCAGTTCTTC
CASSQPNYNEQFF
>many|TRBJ2-3|-|TRBV6-5|12
TGTGCCAGCAGTTACAGTGGAGGGACGCAGTATTTT
CASSYSGGTQYF
>-|TRBJ1-1|-|TRBV29-1|14
TGCAGCGTTGCGGCAGGGGTATGGAACACTGAAGCTTTCTTT
CSVAAGVWNTEAFF
>many|TRBJ1-1|-|TRBV19|13
TGTGCCAGTAGAAAGCATTTGAACACTGAAGCTTTCTTT
CASRKHLNTEAFF